What follows describes a single T cell receptor (beta chain). Researchers ran the PCR with 60 Vbeta and 13 Jbeta primers. TCRdb's table, derived via immunoSEQ multiplex PCR, lists solely in-frame clones and lacks some. In the table there are over 150,000 clones, roughly three quarters of which are singletons. The V and J ends lost 5 bases and 6 bases, in that order; junction bases with no gene match: 7. Looked up from germline, CDR1 is PRHDT and CDR2 is FYEKMQ (reference sequence). This CDR3 contains 14 residues. This sample stems from a study of cytomegalovirus exposure and HLA in healthy donors. In the study overall: Among the 300 to 500 genotyped donors, 65% to 90% were placed in the Caucasian-associated ancestry cluster.

The chain recombines TRBV13 with TRBJ2-7; TRBD1 aligns across 10 bases. Input material: PBMCs. The sequence was collected from a man under 40 in good health and CMV-seropositive. This chain's CDR3 is CASSTRQGAREQYF. DNA for the CDR3: TGTGCCAGCAGCACCCGACAGGGGGCGCGCGAGCAGTACTTC. Full variable domain (remainder filled in from reference TRBV13 and TRBJ2-7): AAGVIQSPRHLIKEKRETATLKCYPIPRHDTVYWYQQGPGQDPQFLISFYEKMQSDKGSIPDRFSAQQFSDYHSELNMSSLELGDSALYFCASSTRQGAREQYFGPGTRLTVT.